Below are 6 T cell receptor beta chains sequenced from a single sample in a study of T cell clusters in autoimmune cytopenias. TRB amplification used approximately 270 ng of peripheral blood genomic DNA. Multiplex touch-down PCR amplified TRB using TRB-A and TRB-B pools in one tube. TCRdb re-called the multiplex PCR reads and catalogs CDR3 proteins one per entry, DNA excluded. This sample's table reports about 5,000 distinct CDR3 sequences. Sequencing was carried out using peripheral blood. Source of these receptors: a human donor with an autoimmune cytopenia or autoimmune hepatitis (not recorded which).

This clonotype is deemed medium-sized (0.01 to 0.1%) by its frequency. The chain employs TRBV29-1 and TRBJ2-2. This CDR3 has 14 residues. Germline CDR1 SQVTM, CDR2 ANQGSEA. CDR3 region: CSVEDLGPSRELFF.

The chain combines TRBV10-3 with TRBJ1-5. This CDR3 is 13 amino acids long. Germline V gene lookup returns CDR1 ENHRY and CDR2 SYGVKD. CDR3: CASTSQRGQPQHF.

The chain couples TRBV6-1 to TRBJ1-1. The CDR3 has 13 residues. The germline V gene has CDR1 MNHNS and CDR2 SASEGT. This chain's CDR3 is CASSYSQNTEAFF.

This clonotype registers medium-sized by frequency. The rearrangement links TRBV6-6 to TRBJ1-1. This CDR3 spans 15 amino acids. Germline-derived CDR1 and CDR2 are MNHNY and SVGAGI (reference sequence). Here the CDR3 reads CASSYVGLRNTEAFF.

This clonotype is labeled medium-sized based on frequency. The chain combines TRBV20-1 with TRBJ2-3; TCRdb's D call of TRBD2 is untestable without DNA. CDR3 size: 15 residues. Germline assignment: CDR1 DFQATT and CDR2 SNEGSKA (reference sequence). The CDR3 loop is CSAREGLAGLDTQYF.

This clonotype is called medium-sized based on its frequency. The chain links TRBV6-5 to TRBJ1-3; TCRdb's D gene call, TRBD1, goes unchecked for lack of DNA. The length of the CDR3 is 13 residues. Germline loops: CDR1 MNHEY, CDR2 SVGAGI. Here the CDR3 reads CATGLSSGNTIYF.